This note documents a single T cell receptor beta chain sequence. This sample is part of a study of T cell responses to AZD1222 COVID-19 vaccine. Assay: immunoSEQ multiplex PCR; the TCRdb copy retains only in-frame clones and omits some. The data show some 130,000 clones, 85% to 95% seen once. The ends lost 3 bases at V and 2 bases at J; junction bases unmatched: 10. The CDR3 sequence is 17 residues long. The germline CDR1 and CDR2 sequences are LGHNA and YNFKEQ. This TCR came from an adult who received the AZD1222 COVID-19 vaccine. Sequencing used peripheral blood, obtained 28 days after the second AZD1222 dose. J is TRBJ1-5 and V is TRBV4-2; 7 bases fit TRBD1. CDR3 residues: CASSQGQTGMGNQPQHF. DNA of the CDR3: TGTGCCAGCAGCCAGGGCCAGACAGGGATGGGCAATCAGCCCCAGCATTTT.